The following is a T cell receptor beta chain sequence with its context. Using immunoSEQ multiplex PCR, the repertoire was profiled, and TCRdb retains in-frame clones only, with some absent. The profile shows 170,000 or so clones, 90% to 95% of them singletons. This specimen comes from a study of control samples from healthy donors and cancer patients. CDR3 length equals 14 residues. V lost 9 bases to trimming and J lost 4 bases, with 16 bases between them. Germline CDR1 reads LNHDA; CDR2 reads SQIVND (reference sequence). The specimen was blood. This clonotype originated in a woman younger than 30 in good health. The chain is built from TRBV19 and TRBJ1-5, with D maybe TRBD1 (6 bases). CDR3 loop: CASNRDGGNQPQHF. DNA for the CDR3: TGTGCCAGCAACAGGGACGGGGGAAATCAGCCCCAGCATTTT.